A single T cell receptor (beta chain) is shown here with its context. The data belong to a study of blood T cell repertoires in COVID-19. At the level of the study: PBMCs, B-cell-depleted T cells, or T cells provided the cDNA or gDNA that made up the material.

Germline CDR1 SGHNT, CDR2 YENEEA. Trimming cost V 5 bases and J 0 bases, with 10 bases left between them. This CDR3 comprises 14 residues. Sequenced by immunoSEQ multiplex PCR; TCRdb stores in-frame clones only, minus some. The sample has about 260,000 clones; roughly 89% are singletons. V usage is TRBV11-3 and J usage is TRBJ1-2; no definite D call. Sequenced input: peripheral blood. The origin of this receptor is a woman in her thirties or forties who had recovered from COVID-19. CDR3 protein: CASSPPGANYGYTF. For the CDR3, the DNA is TGTGCCAGCAGCCCCCCCGGGGCTAACTATGGCTACACCTTC.